This entry describes one TCR beta chain. These data belong to a study of cytomegalovirus exposure and HLA in healthy donors. PCR amplification relied on 60 Vbeta primers (plus 13 Jbeta primers). The protocol was immunoSEQ multiplex PCR, while the TCRdb copy is restricted to in-frame clones and leaves out a portion. The data contain approximately 130,000 clones, 80% to 85% of them singletons. Germline V gene sequence: CDR1 MDHEN, CDR2 SYDVKM. The J segment lost 0 bases and the V segment lost 6 bases, leaving 12 bases of the junction unmatched. This CDR3 spans 18 amino acids. The chain is built from TRBV28 and TRBJ2-2; 8 bases are shared with TRBD1. The sequencing sample was made of PBMCs. This clonotype was obtained from a middle-aged woman in good health and CMV-seronegative. Written as DNA, the CDR3 is TGTGCCAGCAGGTCCTCATCAGGACAGGGCGCGAACACCGGGGAGCTGTTTTTT. It encodes CASRSSSGQGANTGELFF.